This T cell receptor beta chain emerged from a study of cytomegalovirus exposure and HLA in healthy donors. General study findings and limits: Later analysis identified a missense DCLRE1C variant that was linked to TCR beta V- and J-gene trimming.

Both 60 Vbeta primers and 13 Jbeta primers went into the PCR. TCRdb keeps only in-frame clones here, not all; method: immunoSEQ multiplex PCR. The table includes about 140,000 clones, about 75% detected once. This CDR3 has 12 amino acids. The V gene's germline CDR1 is SEHNR and CDR2 FQNEAQ (reference sequence). V shed 3 bases and J shed 10 bases, with 10 bases lying between them. Turning to this clone: What it recognizes is unknown.

The sequence came from a woman aged 30 to 39 in good health and CMV-seronegative. The chain is built from TRBV7-9 and TRBJ2-1, with TRBD1 as a possible D gene (6 bases). The specimen sequenced was PBMCs. This chain's CDR3 is CASSFTDREQFF. DNA of the CDR3: TGTGCCAGCAGCTTTACTGACAGGGAGCAGTTCTTC.